This is a list of T cell receptor beta chains from one sample in a study of T cells after yellow fever vaccination. Using its own MiXCR run on the 5' RACE reads, TCRdb lists one record per CDR3 protein. Of 450,000 to 600,000 distinct CDR3 sequences in the sample, roughly 17% were seen once. This specimen was PBMCs, taken less than 6 days after the first yellow fever vaccination. The receptor source for this set is a man aged 18 to 30 who received the YFV17D yellow fever vaccine. The CDR3 runs from the conserved cysteine through the conserved F or W. Each record gives: CDR3 protein, CDR3 DNA, V gene, J gene, D gene, clone size. The D gene is left open where the match is weak. Where a row states a size, it is once, few, many or the class of an expanded clone; other rows omit it.

CDR3: CASSPPGTGETQYF
DNA: TGCGCCAGCAGCCCCCCCGGGACAGGAGAGACCCAGTACTTC
V: TRBV5-1
J: TRBJ2-5
D: TRBD1
size: -

CDR3: CASSFGWGAATKNIQYF
DNA: TGTGCCAGCAGCTTCGGTTGGGGGGCGGCGACCAAAAACATTCAGTACTTC
V: TRBV5-5
J: TRBJ2-4
D: -
size: few

CDR3: CASSFPVSRYGYTF
DNA: TGTGCCAGCAGTTTTCCCGTCAGCCGCTATGGCTACACCTTC
V: TRBV28
J: TRBJ1-2
D: -
size: -

CDR3: CASSQLSGDQETQYF
DNA: TGTGCCAGCAGCCAACTTAGCGGGGACCAAGAGACCCAGTACTTC
V: TRBV4-2
J: TRBJ2-5
D: TRBD2
size: -

CDR3: CASSGDRTSYEQYF
DNA: TGTGCCAGCAGTGGGGACAGGACCTCCTACGAGCAGTACTTC
V: TRBV2
J: TRBJ2-7
D: TRBD1
size: few

CDR3: CASSFVRVGRNTIYF
DNA: TGTGCCAGCAGTTTTGTGAGGGTAGGGAGAAACACCATATATTTT
V: TRBV12-3/TRBV12-4
J: TRBJ1-3
D: -
size: -

CDR3: CASSQRSDGLSGNTIYF
DNA: TGCGCCAGCAGCCAAAGGTCGGACGGCCTCTCTGGAAACACCATATATTTT
V: TRBV4-1
J: TRBJ1-3
D: -
size: few

CDR3: CASSFEDREAGELFF
DNA: TGTGCCAGCAGTTTCGAGGACAGGGAGGCTGGGGAGCTGTTTTTT
V: TRBV27
J: TRBJ2-2
D: TRBD1
size: -

CDR3: CASSLERLAGEYTQYF
DNA: TGTGCCAGCAGTCTAGAACGACTAGCGGGGGAGTATACGCAGTATTTT
V: TRBV4-2
J: TRBJ2-3
D: TRBD2
size: few

CDR3: CATSRESYSGNTIYF
DNA: TGTGCCACCAGCCGCGAATCATACTCTGGAAACACCATATATTTT
V: TRBV15
J: TRBJ1-3
D: -
size: -

CDR3: CASNRGRTGVPDTQYF
DNA: TGTGCCAGCAACCGGGGTAGGACGGGGGTGCCAGATACGCAGTATTTT
V: TRBV7-9
J: TRBJ2-3
D: -
size: -

CDR3: CASSPRGTTTEKLFF
DNA: TGTGCCAGCTCACCACGGGGAACTACTACTGAAAAACTGTTTTTT
V: TRBV18
J: TRBJ1-4
D: -
size: -

CDR3: CASSPRDRAYNSPLHF
DNA: TGTGCCAGCAGCCCCCGGGACAGGGCCTATAATTCACCCCTCCACTTT
V: TRBV7-2
J: TRBJ1-6
D: TRBD1
size: -

CDR3: CASTPLNTDTQYF
DNA: TGTGCCAGCACCCCCCTAAACACAGATACGCAGTATTTT
V: TRBV5-6
J: TRBJ2-3
D: -
size: few

CDR3: CASSQVQQGDYGYTF
DNA: TGCGCCAGCAGCCAAGTGCAGCAGGGGGACTATGGCTACACCTTC
V: TRBV4-1
J: TRBJ1-2
D: TRBD1
size: -

CDR3: CASSQGLTGAGGYTF
DNA: TGCGCCAGCAGCCAAGGGTTGACAGGGGCTGGTGGCTACACCTTC
V: TRBV4-1
J: TRBJ1-2
D: TRBD1
size: -

CDR3: CASSQGPWDFF
DNA: TGTGCCAGCAGCCAAGGACCATGGGACTTCTTT
V: TRBV3-1
J: TRBJ1-1
D: -
size: once

CDR3: CKTLDRLSTEAFF
DNA: TGCAAGACGCTGGACAGGTTGTCCACTGAAGCTTTCTTT
V: TRBV20-1
J: TRBJ1-1
D: TRBD1
size: -

CDR3: CASSSGGQGSNQPQHF
DNA: TGTGCCAGCAGCTCCGGGGGGCAAGGAAGCAATCAGCCCCAGCATTTT
V: TRBV7-8
J: TRBJ1-5
D: -
size: -

CDR3: CASSFLASGGNNEQFF
DNA: TGTGCCAGCAGCTTCTTAGCTAGCGGGGGCAACAATGAGCAGTTCTTC
V: TRBV7-2
J: TRBJ2-1
D: TRBD2
size: -

CDR3: CASSSRRGLNEKLFF
DNA: TGTGCCAGCAGCTCCAGACGGGGCCTTAATGAAAAACTGTTTTTT
V: TRBV7-9
J: TRBJ1-4
D: -
size: -

CDR3: CASSLFILYEQFF
DNA: TGTGCCAGCAGCTTATTTATTCTTTATGAGCAGTTCTTC
V: TRBV7-2
J: TRBJ2-1
D: -
size: -

CDR3: CASSFVPRVKRPQYF
DNA: TGTGCCAGCAGCTTTGTCCCCAGGGTCAAGAGACCCCAGTACTTC
V: TRBV5-6
J: TRBJ2-5
D: -
size: few

CDR3: CASSQTSGGAVYNEQFF
DNA: TGCGCCAGCAGCCAAACTAGCGGGGGGGCCGTATACAATGAGCAGTTCTTC
V: TRBV4-1
J: TRBJ2-1
D: TRBD2
size: -

CDR3: CSVDGDTQYF
DNA: TGCAGCGTTGATGGGGATACGCAGTATTTT
V: TRBV29-1
J: TRBJ2-3
D: -
size: -

CDR3: CASSLMGQMNTEAFF
DNA: TGTGCCAGCAGCTTAATGGGACAGATGAACACTGAAGCTTTCTTT
V: TRBV7-3
J: TRBJ1-1
D: TRBD1
size: few

CDR3: CASSTRAGNGYTF
DNA: TGTGCCAGCAGCACCCGTGCGGGGAATGGCTACACCTTC
V: TRBV7-6
J: TRBJ1-2
D: -
size: few

CDR3: CSVGGRGRSIYGYTF
DNA: TGCAGCGTCGGGGGCAGGGGGAGATCCATCTATGGCTACACCTTC
V: TRBV29-1
J: TRBJ1-2
D: TRBD1
size: -

CDR3: CASSLAGGRSNEQFF
DNA: TGTGCCAGCAGCTTAGCAGGGGGCAGATCGAATGAGCAGTTCTTC
V: TRBV7-6
J: TRBJ2-1
D: TRBD1
size: -

CDR3: CASSQDRAGGPKTQYF
DNA: TGTGCCAGCAGCCAAGACCGGGCGGGGGGGCCGAAGACCCAGTACTTC
V: TRBV4-2
J: TRBJ2-5
D: TRBD2
size: few

CDR3: CASSFLGTTNTEAFF
DNA: TGTGCCAGCAGCTTTCTAGGGACTACGAACACTGAAGCTTTCTTT
V: TRBV7-9
J: TRBJ1-1
D: -
size: -

CDR3: CATLDLVSSYNEQFF
DNA: TGTGCCACCCTGGATCTAGTGAGCTCCTACAATGAGCAGTTCTTC
V: TRBV6-1
J: TRBJ2-1
D: -
size: few

CDR3: CASSFAGGGTEAFF
DNA: TGTGCCAGCAGCTTTGCTGGAGGAGGCACTGAAGCTTTCTTT
V: TRBV11-2
J: TRBJ1-1
D: -
size: few

CDR3: CASSAGGENTEAFF
DNA: TGTGCCAGCAGTGCAGGGGGCGAGAACACTGAAGCTTTCTTT
V: TRBV6-2/TRBV6-3
J: TRBJ1-1
D: TRBD1
size: many

CDR3: CASSYPDLRMNTEAFF
DNA: TGTGCCAGCAGTTACCCTGACCTACGAATGAACACTGAAGCTTTCTTT
V: TRBV6-2/TRBV6-3
J: TRBJ1-1
D: -
size: -

CDR3: CASSYWLAGGETQYF
DNA: TGTGCCAGCAGTTACTGGTTAGCGGGGGGGGAGACCCAGTACTTC
V: TRBV6-5
J: TRBJ2-5
D: TRBD2
size: -

CDR3: CSARYRDRNTGELFF
DNA: TGCAGTGCTAGATACCGGGACAGAAACACCGGGGAGCTGTTTTTT
V: TRBV20-1
J: TRBJ2-2
D: TRBD1
size: few

CDR3: CAISEQRGVGTNEKLFF
DNA: TGTGCCATCAGTGAGCAACGGGGAGTGGGAACTAATGAAAAACTGTTTTTT
V: TRBV10-3
J: TRBJ1-4
D: -
size: -

CDR3: CASSHGTATNEKLFF
DNA: TGTGCCAGCAGCCATGGGACAGCAACTAATGAAAAACTGTTTTTT
V: TRBV6-1
J: TRBJ1-4
D: TRBD1
size: -

CDR3: CASSGDRVGNQPQHF
DNA: TGTGCCAGCAGCGGGGACAGGGTTGGGAATCAGCCCCAGCATTTT
V: TRBV7-8
J: TRBJ1-5
D: TRBD1
size: few

CDR3: CSAPPRGQANYGYTF
DNA: TGCAGTGCCCCCCCAAGAGGACAGGCGAACTATGGCTACACCTTC
V: TRBV20-1
J: TRBJ1-2
D: TRBD1
size: few

CDR3: CASSLGTRDNEQFF
DNA: TGTGCCAGCAGCCTTGGGACGCGGGACAATGAGCAGTTCTTC
V: TRBV7-3
J: TRBJ2-1
D: -
size: -

CDR3: CASSQSWTFNQPQHF
DNA: TGCGCCAGCAGTCAATCGTGGACATTCAATCAGCCCCAGCATTTT
V: TRBV23-1
J: TRBJ1-5
D: -
size: -

CDR3: CASSFIIGGKGRIEETQYF
DNA: TGTGCCAGCAGTTTTATAATTGGGGGAAAAGGACGAATAGAAGAGACCCAGTACTTC
V: TRBV28
J: TRBJ2-5
D: -
size: -

CDR3: CASSFGGETQYF
DNA: TGCGCCAGCAGCTTCGGGGGAGAGACCCAGTACTTC
V: TRBV5-1
J: TRBJ2-5
D: -
size: many

CDR3: CATSDSGKNEKLFF
DNA: TGTGCCACCAGTGATTCGGGCAAAAATGAAAAACTGTTTTTT
V: TRBV24-1
J: TRBJ1-4
D: -
size: -

CDR3: CASSLDTGLNTEAFF
DNA: TGTGCCAGCAGCTTGGATACGGGGTTGAACACTGAAGCTTTCTTT
V: TRBV5-6
J: TRBJ1-1
D: -
size: few

CDR3: CATSDGGLAGVNNEQFF
DNA: TGTGCCACCAGTGATGGCGGACTAGCGGGGGTTAACAATGAGCAGTTCTTC
V: TRBV24-1
J: TRBJ2-1
D: TRBD2
size: -